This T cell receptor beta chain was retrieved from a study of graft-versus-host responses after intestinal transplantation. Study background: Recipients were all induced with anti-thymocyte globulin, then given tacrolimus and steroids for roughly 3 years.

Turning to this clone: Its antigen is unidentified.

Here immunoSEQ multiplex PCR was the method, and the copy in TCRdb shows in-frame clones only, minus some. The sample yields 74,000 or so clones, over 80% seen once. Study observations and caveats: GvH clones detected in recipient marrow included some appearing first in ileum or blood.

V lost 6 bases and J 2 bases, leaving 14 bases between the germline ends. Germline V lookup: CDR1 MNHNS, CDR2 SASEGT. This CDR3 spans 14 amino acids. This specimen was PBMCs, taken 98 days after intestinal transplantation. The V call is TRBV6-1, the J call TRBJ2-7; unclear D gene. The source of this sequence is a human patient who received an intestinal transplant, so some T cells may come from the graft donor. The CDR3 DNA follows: TGTGCCAGCAGGCCCCCGGGTTTCCCCTACGAGCAGTACTTC. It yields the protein CASRPPGFPYEQYF.